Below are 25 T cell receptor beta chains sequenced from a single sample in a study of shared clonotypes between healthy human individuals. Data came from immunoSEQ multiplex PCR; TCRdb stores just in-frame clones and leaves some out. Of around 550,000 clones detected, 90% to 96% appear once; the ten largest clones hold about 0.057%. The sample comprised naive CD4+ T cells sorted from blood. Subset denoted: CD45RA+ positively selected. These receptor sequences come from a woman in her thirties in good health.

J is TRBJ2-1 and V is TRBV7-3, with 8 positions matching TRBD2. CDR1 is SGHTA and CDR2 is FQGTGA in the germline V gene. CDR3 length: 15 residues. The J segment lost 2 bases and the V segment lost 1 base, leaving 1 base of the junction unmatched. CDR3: CASSLSGGTYNEQFF. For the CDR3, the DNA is TGTGCCAGCAGCTTAAGCGGGGGGACCTACAATGAGCAGTTCTTC.

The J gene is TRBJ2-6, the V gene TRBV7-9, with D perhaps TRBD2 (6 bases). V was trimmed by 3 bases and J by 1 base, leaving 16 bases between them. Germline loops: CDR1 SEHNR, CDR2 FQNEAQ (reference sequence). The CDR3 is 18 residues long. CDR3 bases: TGTGCCAGCAGCTTGGGGGGTTACTCATTTTCTGGGGCCAACGTCCTGACTTTC. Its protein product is CASSLGGYSFSGANVLTF.

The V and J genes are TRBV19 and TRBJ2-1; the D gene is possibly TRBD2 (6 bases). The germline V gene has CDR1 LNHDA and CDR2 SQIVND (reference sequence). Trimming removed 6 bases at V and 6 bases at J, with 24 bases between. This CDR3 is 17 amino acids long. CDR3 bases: TGTGCCAGTAGCCCCCCTCTGGGGGAGGAACAATTCAATGAGCAGTTCTTC. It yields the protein CASSPPLGEEQFNEQFF.

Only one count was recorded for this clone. CDR3 sequence reads: CASSPRDSSYEQYF. CDR3 nucleotide sequence: TGTGCCAGCAGTCCCCGGGACTCCTCCTACGAGCAGTACTTC. This chain joins TRBV27 and TRBJ2-5, with D possibly being TRBD2 (6 bases). The J call is uncertain, as TRBJ2-7 better fits the DNA end. This CDR3 has 14 residues. Germline V lookup: CDR1 MNHEY, CDR2 SMNVEV (reference sequence).

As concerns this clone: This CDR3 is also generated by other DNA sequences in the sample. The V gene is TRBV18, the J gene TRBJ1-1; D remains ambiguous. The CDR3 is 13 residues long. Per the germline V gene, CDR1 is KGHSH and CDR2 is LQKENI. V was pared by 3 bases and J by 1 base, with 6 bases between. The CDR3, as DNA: TGTGCCAGCTCACCGCCACCGAACACTGAAGCTTTCTTT. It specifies CASSPPPNTEAFF.

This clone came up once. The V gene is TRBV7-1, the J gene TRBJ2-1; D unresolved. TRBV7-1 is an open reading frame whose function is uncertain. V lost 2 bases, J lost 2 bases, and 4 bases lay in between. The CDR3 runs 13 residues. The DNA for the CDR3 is TGTGCCAGCAGCTCAATACCCTACAATGAGCAGTTCTTC. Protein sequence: CASSSIPYNEQFF.

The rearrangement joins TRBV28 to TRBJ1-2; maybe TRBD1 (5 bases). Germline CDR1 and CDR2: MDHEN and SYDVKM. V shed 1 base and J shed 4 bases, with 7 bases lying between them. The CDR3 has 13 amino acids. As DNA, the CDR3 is TGTGCCAGCAGTTTATTGGGGGTCTATGGCTACACCTTC. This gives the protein CASSLLGVYGYTF.

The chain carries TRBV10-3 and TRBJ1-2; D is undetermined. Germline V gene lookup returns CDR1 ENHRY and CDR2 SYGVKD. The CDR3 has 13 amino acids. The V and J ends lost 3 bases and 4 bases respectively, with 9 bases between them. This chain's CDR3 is CAISDFTVYGYTF. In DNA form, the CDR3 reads TGTGCCATCAGTGATTTTACAGTCTATGGCTACACCTTC.

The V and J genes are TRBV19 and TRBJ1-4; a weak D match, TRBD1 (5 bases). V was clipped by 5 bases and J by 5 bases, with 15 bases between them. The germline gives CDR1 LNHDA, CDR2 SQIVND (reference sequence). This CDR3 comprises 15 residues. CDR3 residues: CASSPRRGVNEKLFF. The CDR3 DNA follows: TGTGCCAGTAGTCCCAGGAGGGGAGTGAATGAAAAACTGTTTTTT.

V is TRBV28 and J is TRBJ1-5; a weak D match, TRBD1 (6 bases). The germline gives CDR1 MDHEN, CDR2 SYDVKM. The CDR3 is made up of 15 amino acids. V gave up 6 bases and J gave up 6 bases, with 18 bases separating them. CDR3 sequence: CASSTPGGGAQPQHF. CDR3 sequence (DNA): TGTGCCAGCAGCACCCCGGGTGGGGGGGCTCAGCCCCAGCATTTT.

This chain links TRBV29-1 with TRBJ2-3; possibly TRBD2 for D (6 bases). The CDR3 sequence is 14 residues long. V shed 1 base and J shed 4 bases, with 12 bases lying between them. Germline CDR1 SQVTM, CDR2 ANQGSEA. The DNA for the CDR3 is TGCAGCGTTGAAGGTGGCGGGGCGGCAGATACGCAGTATTTT. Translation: CSVEGGGAADTQYF.

This CDR3 is CASSHSPGLAPETQYF. For the CDR3, the DNA is TGTGCCAGCAGCCACAGTCCGGGACTAGCGCCCGAGACCCAGTACTTC. The chain uses TRBV14 and TRBJ2-5; 10 positions agree with TRBD2. The germline gives CDR1 SGHDN, CDR2 FVKESK. The CDR3 totals 16 residues. V lost 3 bases to trimming and J lost 5 bases; unmatched junction nucleotides: 9.

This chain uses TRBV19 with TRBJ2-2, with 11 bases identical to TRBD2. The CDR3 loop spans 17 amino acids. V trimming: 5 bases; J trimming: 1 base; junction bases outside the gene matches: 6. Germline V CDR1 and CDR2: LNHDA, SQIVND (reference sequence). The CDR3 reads CASSRTSGRLNTGELFF. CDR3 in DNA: TGTGCCAGTAGTCGGACTAGCGGGCGCTTGAACACCGGGGAGCTGTTTTTT.

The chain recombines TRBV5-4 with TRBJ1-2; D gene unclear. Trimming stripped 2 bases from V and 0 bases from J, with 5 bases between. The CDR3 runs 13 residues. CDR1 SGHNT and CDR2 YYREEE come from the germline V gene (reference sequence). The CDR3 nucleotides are TGTGCCAGCAGCTTAGGATCTAACTATGGCTACACCTTC. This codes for CASSLGSNYGYTF. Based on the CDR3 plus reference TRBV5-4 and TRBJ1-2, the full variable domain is ETGVTQSPTHLIKTRGQQVTLRCSSQSGHNTVSWYQQALGQGPQFIFQYYREEENGRGNFPPRFSGLQFPNYSSELNVNALELDDSALYLCASSLGSNYGYTFGSGTRLTVV.

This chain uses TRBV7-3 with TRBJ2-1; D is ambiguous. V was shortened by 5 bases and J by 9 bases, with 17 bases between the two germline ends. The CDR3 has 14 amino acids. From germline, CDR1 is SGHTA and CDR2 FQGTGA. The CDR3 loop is CASSPHAPSTEQFF. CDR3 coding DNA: TGTGCCAGCAGCCCCCACGCACCATCCACTGAGCAGTTCTTC.

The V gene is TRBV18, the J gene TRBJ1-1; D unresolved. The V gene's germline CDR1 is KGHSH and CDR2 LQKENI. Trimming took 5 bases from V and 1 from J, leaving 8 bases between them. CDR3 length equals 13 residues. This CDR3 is CASSGKSNTEAFF. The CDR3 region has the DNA TGTGCCAGCTCAGGGAAGTCGAACACTGAAGCTTTCTTT.

This CDR3 reads CASSLVRGLNQPQHF. The CDR3 DNA follows: TGTGCCAGCAGCTTAGTTCGAGGACTTAATCAGCCCCAGCATTTT. The chain carries TRBV7-2 and TRBJ1-5; no clear D. The V gene lost 1 base and the J gene lost 4 bases, with 11 bases spanning the gap. Germline values: CDR1 SGHTA, CDR2 FQGNSA. The length of the CDR3 is 15 residues.

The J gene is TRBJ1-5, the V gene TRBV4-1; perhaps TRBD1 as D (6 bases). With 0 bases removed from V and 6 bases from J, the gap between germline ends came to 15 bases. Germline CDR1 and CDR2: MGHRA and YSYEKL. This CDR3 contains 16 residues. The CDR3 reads CASSQEGAGGGQPQHF. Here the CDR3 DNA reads TGCGCCAGCAGCCAAGAGGGGGCTGGAGGAGGTCAGCCCCAGCATTTT.

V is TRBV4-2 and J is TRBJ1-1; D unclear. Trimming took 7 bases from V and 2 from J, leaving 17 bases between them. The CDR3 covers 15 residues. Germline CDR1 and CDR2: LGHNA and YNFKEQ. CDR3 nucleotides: TGTGCCAGCACCCCCACGCCGGAGGGCAACACTGAAGCTTTCTTT. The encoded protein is CASTPTPEGNTEAFF.

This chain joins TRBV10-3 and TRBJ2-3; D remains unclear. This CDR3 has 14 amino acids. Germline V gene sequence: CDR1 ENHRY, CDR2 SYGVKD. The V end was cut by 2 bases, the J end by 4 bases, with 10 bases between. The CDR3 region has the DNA TGTGCCATCAGTGAGCGCCAGAACTCAGATACGCAGTATTTT. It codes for CAISERQNSDTQYF.

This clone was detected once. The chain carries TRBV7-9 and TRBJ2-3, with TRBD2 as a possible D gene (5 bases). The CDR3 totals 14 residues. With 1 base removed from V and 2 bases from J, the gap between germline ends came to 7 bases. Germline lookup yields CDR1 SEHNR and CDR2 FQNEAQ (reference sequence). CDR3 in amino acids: CASSLERTTDTQYF. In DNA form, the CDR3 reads TGTGCCAGCAGCTTAGAGCGGACCACAGATACGCAGTATTTT.

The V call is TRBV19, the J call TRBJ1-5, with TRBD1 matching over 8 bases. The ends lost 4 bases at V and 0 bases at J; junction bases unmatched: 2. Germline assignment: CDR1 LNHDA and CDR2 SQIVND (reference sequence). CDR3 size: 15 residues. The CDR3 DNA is TGTGCCAGTAGTACCGGACAGGGTAGCAATCAGCCCCAGCATTTT. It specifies CASSTGQGSNQPQHF.

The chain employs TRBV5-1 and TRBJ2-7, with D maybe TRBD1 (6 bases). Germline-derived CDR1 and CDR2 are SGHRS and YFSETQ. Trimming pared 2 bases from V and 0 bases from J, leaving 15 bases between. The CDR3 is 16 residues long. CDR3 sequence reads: CASSFTGPSSSYEQYF. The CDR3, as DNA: TGCGCCAGCAGCTTCACAGGGCCCAGTTCCTCCTACGAGCAGTACTTC.

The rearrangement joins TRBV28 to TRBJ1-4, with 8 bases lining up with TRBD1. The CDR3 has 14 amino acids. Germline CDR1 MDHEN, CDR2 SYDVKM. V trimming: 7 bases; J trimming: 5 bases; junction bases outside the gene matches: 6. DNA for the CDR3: TGTGCCAGCACCTCAGGGGGCTCAAATGAAAAACTGTTTTTT. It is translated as CASTSGGSNEKLFF.

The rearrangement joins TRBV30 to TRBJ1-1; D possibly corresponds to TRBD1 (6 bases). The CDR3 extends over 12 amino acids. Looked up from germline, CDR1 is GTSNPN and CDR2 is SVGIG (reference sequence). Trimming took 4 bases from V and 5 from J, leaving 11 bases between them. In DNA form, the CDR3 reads TGTGCCTGGAATACAGGGAGGACTGAAGCTTTCTTT. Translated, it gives CAWNTGRTEAFF.